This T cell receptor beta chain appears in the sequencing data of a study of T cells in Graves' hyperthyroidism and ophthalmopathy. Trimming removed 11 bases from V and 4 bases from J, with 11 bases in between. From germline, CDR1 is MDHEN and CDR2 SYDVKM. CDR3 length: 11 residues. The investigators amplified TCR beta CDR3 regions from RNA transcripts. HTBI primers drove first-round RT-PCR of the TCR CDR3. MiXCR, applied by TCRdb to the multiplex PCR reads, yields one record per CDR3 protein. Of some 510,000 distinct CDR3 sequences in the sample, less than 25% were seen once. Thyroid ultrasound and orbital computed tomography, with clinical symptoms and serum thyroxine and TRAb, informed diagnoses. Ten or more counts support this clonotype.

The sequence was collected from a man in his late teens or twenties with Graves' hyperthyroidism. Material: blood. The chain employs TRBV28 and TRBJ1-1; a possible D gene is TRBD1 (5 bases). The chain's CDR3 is CAGSGSTEAFF. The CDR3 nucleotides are TGTGCCGGATCAGGGAGCACTGAAGCTTTCTTT.